A selection of T cell receptor beta chains follows, all from one sample in a study of blood T cell repertoires in COVID-19. Some clones are missing from TCRdb's copy, which holds only in-frame ones; the method was immunoSEQ multiplex PCR. The sample shows over 150,000 clones, approximately 87% of them seen only once. The sample was peripheral blood. These receptors all stem from a woman aged 65 to 85 with COVID-19, enrolled during active disease. The CDR3 runs from the conserved cysteine through the conserved F or W. The D gene is left open where the match is weak. The listing skips clone size in some rows; elsewhere it reads once, few, many or a size class.

V: TRBV7-3
D: -
J: TRBJ2-2
size: few
CDR3: CASSLRQGLNTGELFF
DNA: TGTGCCAGCAGCTTACGGCAGGGGTTGAACACCGGGGAGCTGTTTTTT

V: TRBV7-8
D: TRBD1
J: TRBJ1-5
size: -
CDR3: CASSLGQGANQPQHF
DNA: TGTGCCAGCAGCCTCGGTCAGGGGGCGAATCAGCCCCAGCATTTT

V: TRBV28
D: -
J: TRBJ1-2
size: once
CDR3: CASSLFGGLGYGYTF
DNA: TGTGCCAGCAGTTTATTCGGGGGGCTTGGCTATGGCTACACCTTC

V: TRBV27
D: -
J: TRBJ2-7
size: -
CDR3: CASYSWGGHEQYF
DNA: TGTGCCAGCTACTCATGGGGGGGCCACGAGCAGTACTTC

V: TRBV4-1
D: -
J: TRBJ1-6
size: -
CDR3: CASSQGTGDSYNSPLHF
DNA: TGCGCCAGCAGCCAGGGAACAGGAGACTCCTATAATTCACCCCTCCACTTT

V: TRBV29-1
D: -
J: TRBJ2-7
size: -
CDR3: CSVENVDEQYF
DNA: TGCAGCGTTGAAAATGTAGACGAGCAGTACTTC

V: TRBV19
D: TRBD2
J: TRBJ2-7
size: -
CDR3: CASSMRAGGVYEQYF
DNA: TGTGCCAGTAGTATGAGAGCGGGAGGGGTCTACGAGCAGTACTTC

V: TRBV5-1
D: -
J: TRBJ2-3
size: -
CDR3: CASSLAGSSTDTQYF
DNA: TGCGCCAGCAGCTTGGCAGGGTCAAGCACAGATACGCAGTATTTT

V: TRBV3-1/TRBV3-2
D: -
J: TRBJ2-7
size: -
CDR3: CASSQATYEQYF
DNA: TGTGCCAGCAGCCAAGCTACCTACGAGCAGTACTTC

V: TRBV28
D: -
J: TRBJ1-5
size: -
CDR3: CASRSTHQPQHF
DNA: TGTGCCAGCAGATCTACCCATCAGCCCCAGCATTTT

V: TRBV28
D: -
J: TRBJ2-2
size: -
CDR3: CAAGGNGKNTGELFF
DNA: TGTGCCGCCGGAGGGAACGGAAAAAACACCGGGGAGCTGTTTTTT

V: TRBV6-2/TRBV6-3
D: -
J: TRBJ1-2
size: few
CDR3: CASSYSRGTTYGYTF
DNA: TGTGCCAGCAGTTACAGTAGGGGGACTACTTATGGCTACACCTTC

V: TRBV2
D: -
J: TRBJ2-7
size: -
CDR3: CASSQYESGEQYF
DNA: TGTGCCAGCAGCCAGTATGAATCGGGCGAGCAGTACTTC

V: TRBV30
D: TRBD1
J: TRBJ2-7
size: -
CDR3: CAWSTGGLAEQYF
DNA: TGTGCCTGGAGTACAGGGGGCCTTGCCGAGCAGTACTTC

V: TRBV30
D: -
J: TRBJ2-7
size: -
CDR3: CAWSGSYEQYF
DNA: TGTGCCTGGAGTGGGAGTTACGAGCAGTACTTC

V: TRBV11-3
D: -
J: TRBJ1-1
size: -
CDR3: CASSLRGPSGAFF
DNA: TGTGCCAGCAGCCTTCGAGGTCCCTCGGGGGCTTTCTTT

V: TRBV18
D: -
J: TRBJ1-6
size: -
CDR3: CASSPSVRGGNSPLHF
DNA: TGTGCCAGCTCACCTTCGGTGAGAGGGGGAAATTCACCCCTCCACTTT

V: TRBV7-9
D: -
J: TRBJ2-2
size: -
CDR3: CASSVIRGVTGELFF
DNA: TGTGCCAGCAGCGTCATCAGGGGAGTGACCGGGGAGCTGTTTTTT

V: TRBV5-6
D: -
J: TRBJ2-1
size: -
CDR3: CASSVLRFGGAYNEQFF
DNA: TGTGCCAGCAGCGTCCTCCGCTTTGGAGGGGCCTACAATGAGCAGTTCTTC

V: TRBV7-9
D: TRBD1
J: TRBJ1-2
size: few
CDR3: CASSLMGQGPGYTF
DNA: TGTGCCAGCAGCTTAATGGGACAGGGACCCGGCTACACCTTC

V: TRBV30
D: -
J: TRBJ2-7
size: -
CDR3: CAWAPGFYEQYF
DNA: TGTGCCTGGGCCCCGGGGTTCTACGAGCAGTACTTC

V: TRBV14
D: -
J: TRBJ2-1
size: -
CDR3: CASSQEGRGMSYNEQFF
DNA: TGTGCCAGCAGCCAAGAAGGCCGGGGTATGTCCTACAATGAGCAGTTCTTC

V: TRBV19
D: TRBD1
J: TRBJ2-3
size: -
CDR3: CASRRTGGPTDTQYF
DNA: TGTGCCAGTAGGAGAACAGGGGGACCCACAGATACGCAGTATTTT

V: TRBV10-3
D: TRBD2
J: TRBJ2-1
size: -
CDR3: CAISEGIAGAYNEQFF
DNA: TGTGCCATCAGTGAGGGGATAGCGGGAGCCTACAATGAGCAGTTCTTC

V: TRBV10-3
D: TRBD1
J: TRBJ1-5
size: -
CDR3: CAMSRGLNQPQHF
DNA: TGTGCCATGAGTAGGGGGCTCAATCAGCCCCAGCATTTT

V: TRBV11-3
D: TRBD1
J: TRBJ2-2
size: -
CDR3: CASSRRQGSNTGELFF
DNA: TGTGCCAGCAGCCGCCGACAGGGATCGAACACCGGGGAGCTGTTTTTT

V: TRBV29-1
D: TRBD1
J: TRBJ2-7
size: -
CDR3: CSVTGQGDHEQYF
DNA: TGCAGCGTGACGGGACAGGGAGACCACGAGCAGTACTTC

V: TRBV25-1
D: TRBD1
J: TRBJ2-2
size: -
CDR3: CASTPGQGETNTGELFF
DNA: TGTGCCAGCACCCCGGGACAGGGGGAGACGAACACCGGGGAGCTGTTTTTT

V: TRBV30
D: TRBD1
J: TRBJ1-6
size: -
CDR3: CAWSVQGRNSPLHF
DNA: TGTGCCTGGAGTGTACAGGGGAGGAATTCACCCCTCCACTTT

V: TRBV7-2
D: -
J: TRBJ2-1
size: -
CDR3: CASSLAAPRSEQFF
DNA: TGTGCCAGCAGCTTAGCTGCACCTCGGTCTGAGCAGTTCTTC

V: TRBV5-4
D: TRBD1
J: TRBJ1-6
size: few
CDR3: CASSPKQGNNSPLHF
DNA: TGTGCCAGCAGCCCTAAACAGGGGAATAATTCACCCCTCCACTTT

V: TRBV7-8
D: TRBD2
J: TRBJ2-7
size: -
CDR3: CASSITGSGRAREQYF
DNA: TGTGCCAGCAGCATAACCGGTAGCGGGAGGGCCAGGGAGCAGTACTTC

V: TRBV28
D: -
J: TRBJ1-3
size: -
CDR3: CASSLGRSGNTIYF
DNA: TGTGCCAGCAGTTTGGGCAGATCTGGAAACACCATATATTTT